This T cell receptor beta chain was sequenced in a study of T cell clonality in common variable immunodeficiency. Overall study findings and caveats: Fewer deletions and N-nucleotide insertions were reportedly seen in common variable immunodeficiency TCR beta sequences.

Equal genomic DNA amounts from CVID and control samples were sequenced. Generated by immunoSEQ multiplex PCR, the TCRdb table keeps only in-frame clones and is missing some. The table lists 25,000 to 30,000 clones, no singletons, with about 24% in the top ten. Reduced serum IgG, IgA and/or IgM plus specific antibody deficiency defined CVID. Of CVID subjects, around 16 were female and fewer than 30 male, mean age roughly 37. Heparinized whole blood, about 5 to 9 ml, came from each donor. Comments on this clone: Its matching antigen is unknown. Sequencing ends 3 residues short of the CDR3 end; the germline J gene provides the rest.

Germline assignment: CDR1 SGHTA and CDR2 FQGNSA. The CDR3 has 15 amino acids. Trimming cost V 2 bases and J 5 bases; bases outside gene matches: 1. V usage is TRBV7-2 and J usage is TRBJ2-1, with 12 bases that match TRBD2. The source is a human donor with common variable immunodeficiency. Material for sequencing was peripheral blood mononuclear cells. The CDR3 protein is CASSLTSGRHNEQFF. The CDR3 bases that were read are TGTGCCAGCAGCTTAACTAGCGGGAGGCACAATGAG.